This T cell receptor (beta chain) was sequenced in a study of shared clonotypes between healthy human individuals. Study-wide background: Serving as donors were a couple of women and three men, whose ages spanned 18 to 49.

Authors' processing steps: Owing to the provision of junction-only sequences devoid of quality scores by immunoSEQ, filtering differed. Measured with immunoSEQ multiplex PCR; TCRdb has only the in-frame clones, and not every one. D and trimming come from the DNA, and the V and J calls and clone size come from that table. The sample comprises a few hundred thousand clones, 75% to 80% of which are singletons, and more than 10% rests with the top ten. This CDR3 is built from 11 residues. Germline V gene lookup returns CDR1 MNHEY and CDR2 SMNVEV (reference sequence). V gave up 3 bases and J gave up 8 bases, with 5 bases separating them.

V usage is TRBV27 and J usage is TRBJ2-1; D is uncertain. The sample comprised PBMCs. The receptor comes from a woman in her forties in good health. Some clones in this sample may be carry-over from other donors' samples. The CDR3 nucleotides are TGTGCCAGCAGTTTTGGCTATGAGCAGTTCTTC. Residues: CASSFGYEQFF.